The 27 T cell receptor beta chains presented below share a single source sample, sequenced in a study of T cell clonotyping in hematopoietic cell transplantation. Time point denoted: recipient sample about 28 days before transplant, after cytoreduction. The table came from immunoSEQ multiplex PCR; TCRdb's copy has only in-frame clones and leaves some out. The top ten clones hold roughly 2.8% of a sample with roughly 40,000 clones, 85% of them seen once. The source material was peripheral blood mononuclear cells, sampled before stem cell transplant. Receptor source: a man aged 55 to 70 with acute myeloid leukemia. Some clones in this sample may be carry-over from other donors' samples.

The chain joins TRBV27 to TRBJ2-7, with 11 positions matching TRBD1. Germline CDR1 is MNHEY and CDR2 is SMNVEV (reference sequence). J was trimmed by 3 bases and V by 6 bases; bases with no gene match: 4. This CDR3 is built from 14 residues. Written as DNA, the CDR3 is TGTGCCAGCAGCCGGACAGGGGGCTTCTACGAGCAGTACTTC. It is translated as CASSRTGGFYEQYF.

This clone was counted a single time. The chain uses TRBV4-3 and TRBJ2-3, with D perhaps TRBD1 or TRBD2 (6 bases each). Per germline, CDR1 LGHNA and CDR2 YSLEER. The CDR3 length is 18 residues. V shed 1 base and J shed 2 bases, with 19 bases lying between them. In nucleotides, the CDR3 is TGCGCCAGCAGCCAAGCCGGTAGGGGGGACTTTTCCACAGATACGCAGTATTTT. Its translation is CASSQAGRGDFSTDTQYF.

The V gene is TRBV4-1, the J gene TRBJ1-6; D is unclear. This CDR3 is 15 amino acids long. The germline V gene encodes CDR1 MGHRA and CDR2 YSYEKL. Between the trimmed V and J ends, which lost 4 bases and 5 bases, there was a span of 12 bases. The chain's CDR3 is CASSRLHGDNSPLHF. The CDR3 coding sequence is TGCGCCAGCAGCCGACTCCACGGCGATAATTCACCCCTCCACTTT.

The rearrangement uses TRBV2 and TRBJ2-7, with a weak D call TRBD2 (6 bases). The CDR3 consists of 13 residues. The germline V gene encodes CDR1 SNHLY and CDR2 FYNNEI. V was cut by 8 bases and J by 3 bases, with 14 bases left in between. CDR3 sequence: CASAAGGNYEQYF. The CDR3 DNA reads TGTGCCAGCGCAGCGGGCGGAAACTACGAGCAGTACTTC.

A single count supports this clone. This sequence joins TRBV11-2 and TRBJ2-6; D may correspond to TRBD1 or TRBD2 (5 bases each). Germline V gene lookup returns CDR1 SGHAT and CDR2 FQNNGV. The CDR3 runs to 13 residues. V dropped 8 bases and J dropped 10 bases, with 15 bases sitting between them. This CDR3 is CASGGSYYNVLTF. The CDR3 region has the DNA TGTGCCAGCGGGGGTTCTTATTATAACGTCCTGACTTTC.

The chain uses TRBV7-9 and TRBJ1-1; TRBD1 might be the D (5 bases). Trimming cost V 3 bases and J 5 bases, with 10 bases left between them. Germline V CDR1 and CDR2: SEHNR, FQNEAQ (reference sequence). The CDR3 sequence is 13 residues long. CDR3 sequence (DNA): TGTGCCAGCAGCTTTTCGGGGCGGACTGAAGCTTTCTTT. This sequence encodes CASSFSGRTEAFF.

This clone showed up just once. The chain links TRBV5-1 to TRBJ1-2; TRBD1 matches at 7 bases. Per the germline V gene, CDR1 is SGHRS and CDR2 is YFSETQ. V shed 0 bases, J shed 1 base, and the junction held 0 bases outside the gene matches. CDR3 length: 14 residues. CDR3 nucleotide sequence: TGCGCCAGCAGCTTGGGGGACAGTAACTATGGCTACACCTTC. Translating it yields CASSLGDSNYGYTF.

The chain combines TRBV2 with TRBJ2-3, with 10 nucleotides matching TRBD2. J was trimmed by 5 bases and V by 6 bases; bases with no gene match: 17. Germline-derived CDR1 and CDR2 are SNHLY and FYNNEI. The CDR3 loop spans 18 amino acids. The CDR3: CASSLSLAPLAGEDTQYF. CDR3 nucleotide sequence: TGTGCCAGCAGCCTTTCCCTCGCTCCGCTAGCGGGGGAAGATACGCAGTATTTT.

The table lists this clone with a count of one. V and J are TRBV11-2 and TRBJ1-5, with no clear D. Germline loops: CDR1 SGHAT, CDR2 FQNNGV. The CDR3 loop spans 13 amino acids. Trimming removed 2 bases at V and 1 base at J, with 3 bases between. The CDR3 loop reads CASSLISNQPQHF. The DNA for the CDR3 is TGTGCCAGCAGCTTAATCAGCAATCAGCCCCAGCATTTT.

CDR3 loop: CASSLPPGQSGYTF. The CDR3 region has the DNA TGTGCCAGCAGTTTACCCCCAGGGCAGAGCGGCTACACCTTC. This chain connects TRBV28 to TRBJ1-2; possible D gene TRBD1, 5 bases. The ends were cut back, 2 bases at V and 8 bases at J, with 15 bases in the middle. The CDR3 is made up of 14 amino acids. Germline values: CDR1 MDHEN, CDR2 SYDVKM.

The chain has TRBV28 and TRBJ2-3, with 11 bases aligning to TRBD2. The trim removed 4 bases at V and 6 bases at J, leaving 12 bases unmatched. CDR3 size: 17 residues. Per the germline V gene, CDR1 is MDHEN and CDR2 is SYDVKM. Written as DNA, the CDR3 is TGTGCCAGCAGTTATTCGACTAGCGGGGATGCTCAGGATACGCAGTATTTT. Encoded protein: CASSYSTSGDAQDTQYF.

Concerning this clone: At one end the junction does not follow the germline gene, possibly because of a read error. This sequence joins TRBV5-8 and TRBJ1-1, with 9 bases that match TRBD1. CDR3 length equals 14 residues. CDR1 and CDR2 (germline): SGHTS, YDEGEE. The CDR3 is CASSLGPGQGFWIF. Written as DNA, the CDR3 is TGTGCCAGCAGCTTGGGGCCGGGACAGGGATTTTGGATTTTT.

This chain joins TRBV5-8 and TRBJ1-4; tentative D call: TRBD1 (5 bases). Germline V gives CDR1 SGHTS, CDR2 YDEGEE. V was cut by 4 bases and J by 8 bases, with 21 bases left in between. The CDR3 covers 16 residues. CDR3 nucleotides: TGTGCCAGCAGCCACGGAGAGGGACGGCTAACAGAAAAACTGTTTTTT. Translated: CASSHGEGRLTEKLFF.

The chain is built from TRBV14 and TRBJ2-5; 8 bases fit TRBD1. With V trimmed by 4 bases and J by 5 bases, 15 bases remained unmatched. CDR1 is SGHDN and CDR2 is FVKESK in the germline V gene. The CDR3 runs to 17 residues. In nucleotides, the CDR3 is TGTGCCAGCAGCCGTTATTCCCGGACAGGGAAGGGGGAGACCCAGTACTTC. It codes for CASSRYSRTGKGETQYF. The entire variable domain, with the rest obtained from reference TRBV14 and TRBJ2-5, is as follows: EAGVTQFPSHSVIEKGQTVTLRCDPISGHDNLYWYRRVMGKEIKFLLHFVKESKQDESGMPNNRFLAERTGGTYSTLKVQPAELEDSGVYFCASSRYSRTGKGETQYFGPGTRLLVL.

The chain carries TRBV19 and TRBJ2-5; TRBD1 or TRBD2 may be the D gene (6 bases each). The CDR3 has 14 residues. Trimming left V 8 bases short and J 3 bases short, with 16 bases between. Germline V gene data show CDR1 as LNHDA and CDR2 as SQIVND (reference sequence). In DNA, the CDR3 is TGTGCCAGTTCAGAGGGGGGCAGAAAAGAGACCCAGTACTTC. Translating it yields CASSEGGRKETQYF.

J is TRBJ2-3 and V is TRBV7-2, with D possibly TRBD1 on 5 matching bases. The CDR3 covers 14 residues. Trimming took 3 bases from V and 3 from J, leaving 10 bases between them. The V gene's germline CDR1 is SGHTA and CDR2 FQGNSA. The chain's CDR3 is CASSFKPGTDTQYF. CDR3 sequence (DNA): TGTGCCAGCAGCTTTAAGCCAGGGACAGATACGCAGTATTTT.

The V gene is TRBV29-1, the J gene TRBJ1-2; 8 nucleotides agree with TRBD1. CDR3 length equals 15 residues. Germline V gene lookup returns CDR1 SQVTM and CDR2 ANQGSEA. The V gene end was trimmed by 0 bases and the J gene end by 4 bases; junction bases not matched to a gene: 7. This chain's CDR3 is CSVEDPGQGRYGYTF. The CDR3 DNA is TGCAGCGTTGAAGATCCCGGACAGGGCCGCTATGGCTACACCTTC. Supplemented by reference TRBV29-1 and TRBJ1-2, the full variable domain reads SAVISQKPSRDICQRGTSLTIQCQVDSQVTMMFWYRQQPGQSLTLIATANQGSEATYESGFVIDKFPISRPNLTFSTLTVSNMSPEDSSIYLCSVEDPGQGRYGYTFGSGTRLTVV.

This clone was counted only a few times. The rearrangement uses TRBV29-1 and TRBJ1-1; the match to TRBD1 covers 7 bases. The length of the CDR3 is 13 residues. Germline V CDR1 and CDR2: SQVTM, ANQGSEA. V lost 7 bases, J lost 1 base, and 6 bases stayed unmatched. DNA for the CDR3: TGCAGCGCGGGACAGACCCAGAACACTGAAGCTTTCTTT. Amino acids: CSAGQTQNTEAFF.

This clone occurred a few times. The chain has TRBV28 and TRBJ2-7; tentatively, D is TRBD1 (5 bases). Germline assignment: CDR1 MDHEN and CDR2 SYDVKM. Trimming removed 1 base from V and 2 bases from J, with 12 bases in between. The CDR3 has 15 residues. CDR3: CASSLFPVRAYEQYF. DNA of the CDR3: TGTGCCAGCAGTTTATTTCCCGTCAGGGCCTACGAGCAGTACTTC.

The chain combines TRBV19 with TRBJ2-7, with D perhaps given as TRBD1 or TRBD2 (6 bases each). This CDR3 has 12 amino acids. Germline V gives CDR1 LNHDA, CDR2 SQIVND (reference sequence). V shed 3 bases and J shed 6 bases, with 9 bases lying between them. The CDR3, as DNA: TGTGCCAGTAGTATGTGGGGGGCCGAGCAGTACTTC. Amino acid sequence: CASSMWGAEQYF. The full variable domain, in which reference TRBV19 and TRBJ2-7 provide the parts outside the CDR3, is DGGITQSPKYLFRKEGQNVTLSCEQNLNHDAMYWYRQDPGQGLRLIYYSQIVNDFQKGDIAEGYSVSREKKESFPLTVTSAQKNPTAFYLCASSMWGAEQYFGPGTRLTVT.

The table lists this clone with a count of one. The CDR3 loop reads CSVEDGRDRGIGNEQFF. The CDR3 DNA sequence: TGCAGCGTTGAAGATGGTAGGGACAGGGGGATAGGGAATGAGCAGTTCTTC. The chain joins TRBV29-1 to TRBJ2-1; TRBD1 agrees at 11 bases. The trim removed 0 bases at V and 7 bases at J, leaving 11 bases unmatched. Germline V CDR1 and CDR2: SQVTM, ANQGSEA. CDR3 size: 17 residues.

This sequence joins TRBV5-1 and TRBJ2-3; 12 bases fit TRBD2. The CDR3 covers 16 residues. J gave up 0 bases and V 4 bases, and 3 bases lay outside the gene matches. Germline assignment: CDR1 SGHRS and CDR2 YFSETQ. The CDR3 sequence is CASSRTSGASTDTQYF. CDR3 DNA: TGCGCCAGCAGCAGGACTAGCGGGGCTAGCACAGATACGCAGTATTTT.

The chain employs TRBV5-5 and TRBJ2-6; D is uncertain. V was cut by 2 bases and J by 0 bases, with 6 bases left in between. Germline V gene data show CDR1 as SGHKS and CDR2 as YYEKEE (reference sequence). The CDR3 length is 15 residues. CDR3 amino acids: CASSLTDSGANVLTF. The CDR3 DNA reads TGTGCCAGCAGCTTAACGGACTCTGGGGCCAACGTCCTGACTTTC.

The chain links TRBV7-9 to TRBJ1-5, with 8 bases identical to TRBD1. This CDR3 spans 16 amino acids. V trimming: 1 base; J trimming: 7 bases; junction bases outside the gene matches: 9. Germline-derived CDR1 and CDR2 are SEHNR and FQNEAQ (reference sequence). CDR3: CASSLVGQGLLQPQHF. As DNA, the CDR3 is TGTGCCAGCAGCTTAGTTGGACAGGGTCTTTTGCAGCCCCAGCATTTT.

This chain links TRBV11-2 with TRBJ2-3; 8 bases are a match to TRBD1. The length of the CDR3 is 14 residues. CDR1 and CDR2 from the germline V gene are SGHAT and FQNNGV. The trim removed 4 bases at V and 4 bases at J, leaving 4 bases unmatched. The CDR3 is CASSWDRLADTQYF. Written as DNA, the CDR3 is TGTGCCAGCAGCTGGGACAGGTTAGCAGATACGCAGTATTTT.

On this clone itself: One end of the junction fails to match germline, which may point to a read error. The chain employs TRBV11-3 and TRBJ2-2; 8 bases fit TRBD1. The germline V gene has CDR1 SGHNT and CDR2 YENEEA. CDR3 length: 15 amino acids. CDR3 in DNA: TGTGCCAGCAGCATAGACAGGGGAAGCACCGGGGAGCTGTTTTTT. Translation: CASSIDRGSTGELFF.

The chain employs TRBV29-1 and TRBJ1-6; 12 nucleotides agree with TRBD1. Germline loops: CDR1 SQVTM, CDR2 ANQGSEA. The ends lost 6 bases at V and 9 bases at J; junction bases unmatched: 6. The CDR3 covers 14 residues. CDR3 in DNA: TGCAGCGTAGGGACAGGGGGCGCGGGTTCACCCCTCCACTTT. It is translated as CSVGTGGAGSPLHF.